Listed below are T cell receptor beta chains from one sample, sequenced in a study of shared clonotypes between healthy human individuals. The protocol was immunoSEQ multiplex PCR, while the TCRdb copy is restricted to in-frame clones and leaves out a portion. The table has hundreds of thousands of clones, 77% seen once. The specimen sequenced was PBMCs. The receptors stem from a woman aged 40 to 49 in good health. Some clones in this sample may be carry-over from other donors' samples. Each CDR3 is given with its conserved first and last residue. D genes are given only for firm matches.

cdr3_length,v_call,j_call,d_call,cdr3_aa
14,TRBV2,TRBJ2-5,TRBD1,CASSGNRGQETQYF
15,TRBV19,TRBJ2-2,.,CASSIPGAGTGELFF
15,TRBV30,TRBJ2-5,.,CAWSVPQQYQETQYF
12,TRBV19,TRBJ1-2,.,CASSQGFYGYTF
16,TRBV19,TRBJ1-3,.,CASSPSHTYSGNTIYF
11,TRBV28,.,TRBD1,CASSDRDEQYF
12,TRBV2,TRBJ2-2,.,CASSPLTGELFF
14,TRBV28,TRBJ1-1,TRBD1,CASSLPHRRGEAFF
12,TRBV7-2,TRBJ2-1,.,CASSLRDDEQFF
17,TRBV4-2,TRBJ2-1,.,CASSQGGPSSHYNEQFF
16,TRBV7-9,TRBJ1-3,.,CASSSQGRTSGYTIYF
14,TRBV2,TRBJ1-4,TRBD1,CASSADTGTGERFF
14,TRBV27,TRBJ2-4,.,CASSPGLAKNIQYF
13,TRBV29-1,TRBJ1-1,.,CSVEDGGGTEAFF
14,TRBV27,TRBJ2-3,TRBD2,CASSLAGRTDTQYF
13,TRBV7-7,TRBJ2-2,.,CASSFGSTGELFF
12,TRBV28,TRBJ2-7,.,CASSMDSYEQYF
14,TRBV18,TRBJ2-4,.,CASSSGLAKNIQYF
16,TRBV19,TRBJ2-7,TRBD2,CASSILSDGGAYEQYF
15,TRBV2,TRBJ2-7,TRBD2,CASSNVTSGSYEQYF
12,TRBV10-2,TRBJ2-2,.,CASRENTGELFF
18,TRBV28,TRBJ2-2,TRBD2,CASSSRRSGTKLAGELFF
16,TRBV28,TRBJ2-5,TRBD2,CASTRGTSGRSEAQYF
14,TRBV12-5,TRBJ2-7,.,CASGLGVRGGEQYF
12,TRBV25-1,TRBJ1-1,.,CASSGPDFSGFF
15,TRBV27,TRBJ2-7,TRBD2,CASRSGGAGAYEQYF
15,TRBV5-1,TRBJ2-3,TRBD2,CASSLVSGKTDTQYF
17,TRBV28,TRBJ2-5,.,CASSSAGRKAREETQYF
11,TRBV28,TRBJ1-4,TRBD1,CASSQGVKLFF
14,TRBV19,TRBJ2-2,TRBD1,CASSRQGVSGELFF
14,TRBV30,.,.,CAWSFRPVPYEQYF
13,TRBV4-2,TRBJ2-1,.,CASSQDLGYEQFF
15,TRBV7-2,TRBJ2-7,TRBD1,CASSFGGTGAYEQYF
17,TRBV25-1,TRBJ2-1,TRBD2,CASSGWGLAASYNEQFF
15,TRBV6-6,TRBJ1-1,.,CASSYSYRKNTEAFF
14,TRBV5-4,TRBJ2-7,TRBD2,CATGLAGSSYEQYF
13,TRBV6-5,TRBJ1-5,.,CASSYVSGQPQHF
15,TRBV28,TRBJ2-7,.,CASSSEWPSSYEQYF
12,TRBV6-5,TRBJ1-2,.,CASWASLGGYTF
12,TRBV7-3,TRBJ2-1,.,CARALGRDEQFF
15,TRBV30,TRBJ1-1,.,CAWSVSAGRNTEAFF
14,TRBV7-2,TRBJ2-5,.,CASKISLGQETQYF
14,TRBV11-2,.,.,CASSLDRGAGEQYF
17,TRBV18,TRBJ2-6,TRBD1,CASSPRDREPGANVLTF
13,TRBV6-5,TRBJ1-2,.,CASSLGGGYGYTF
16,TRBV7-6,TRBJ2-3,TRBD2,CASSLGAGGPWDTQYF
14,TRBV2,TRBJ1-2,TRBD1,CASSEDRGFYGYTF
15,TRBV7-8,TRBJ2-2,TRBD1,CASSLGTGATGELFF
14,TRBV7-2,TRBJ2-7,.,CASSSRTPRTEQYF